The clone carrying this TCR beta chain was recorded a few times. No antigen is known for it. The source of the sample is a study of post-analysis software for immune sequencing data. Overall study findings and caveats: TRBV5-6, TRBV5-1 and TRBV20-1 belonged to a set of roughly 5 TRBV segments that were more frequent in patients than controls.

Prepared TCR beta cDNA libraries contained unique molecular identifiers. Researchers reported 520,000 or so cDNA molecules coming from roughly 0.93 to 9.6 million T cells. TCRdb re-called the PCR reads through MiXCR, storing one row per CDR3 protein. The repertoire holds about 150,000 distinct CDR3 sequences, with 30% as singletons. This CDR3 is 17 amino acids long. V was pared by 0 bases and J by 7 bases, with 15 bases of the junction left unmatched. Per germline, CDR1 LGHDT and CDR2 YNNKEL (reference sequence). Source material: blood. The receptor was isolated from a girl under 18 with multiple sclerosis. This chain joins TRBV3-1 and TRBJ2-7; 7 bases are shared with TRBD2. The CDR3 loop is CASSQEEIGREWREQYF. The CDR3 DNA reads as TGTGCCAGCAGCCAAGAGGAGATTGGGCGGGAGTGGAGGGAGCAGTACTTC.